A few counts support the clone carrying this TCR beta chain. Its matching antigen is unknown. After constant-region reverse-primer amplification, full-length variable regions underwent semi-nested PCR with Nested Universal Primer A. TCRdb reanalysed the 5' RACE reads using MiXCR and keeps one entry per CDR3 protein. The sample contains under 65,000 distinct CDR3 sequences, 20% to 25% of which appear only once. Cells sorted as Tregs were CD4+, CD25+ and CD127-/low. Study-wide results and caveats: Tumor Treg TCRs overlapped most with tumor naive CD4+ cells. Tumor memory CD4+ T cell TCR gene usage was found to cluster with blood and lymph node memory CD4+ cells and with lymph node naive CD4+ cells.

The germline gives CDR1 MNHEY, CDR2 SVGAGI. The CDR3 contains 15 residues. V lost 4 bases to trimming and J lost 0 bases; unmatched junction nucleotides: 3. The sequence derives from a female donor with breast cancer. The chain employs TRBV6-5 and TRBJ1-1; 9 bases agree with TRBD1. The sample comprised tumor-infiltrating Tregs sorted from the breast tumor. CDR3 nucleotides: TGTGCCAGCAGTTTACAGGGGGCGATGAACACTGAAGCTTTCTTT. Translating it yields CASSLQGAMNTEAFF.